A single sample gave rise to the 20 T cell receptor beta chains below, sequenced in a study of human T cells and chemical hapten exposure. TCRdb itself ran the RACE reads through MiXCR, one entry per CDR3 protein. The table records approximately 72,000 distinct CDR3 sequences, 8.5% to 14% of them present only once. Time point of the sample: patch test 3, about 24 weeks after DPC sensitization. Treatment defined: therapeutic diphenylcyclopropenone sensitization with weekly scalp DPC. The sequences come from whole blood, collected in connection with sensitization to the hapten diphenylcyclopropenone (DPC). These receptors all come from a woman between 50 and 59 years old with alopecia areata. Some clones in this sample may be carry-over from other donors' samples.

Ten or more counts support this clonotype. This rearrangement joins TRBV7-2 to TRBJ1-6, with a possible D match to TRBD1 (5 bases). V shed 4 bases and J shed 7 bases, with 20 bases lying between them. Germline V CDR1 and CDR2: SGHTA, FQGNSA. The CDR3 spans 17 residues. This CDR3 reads CASSSHSTGVTNSPLHF. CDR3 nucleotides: TGTGCCAGCAGCTCACACTCCACGGGGGTCACGAATTCACCCCTCCACTTT.

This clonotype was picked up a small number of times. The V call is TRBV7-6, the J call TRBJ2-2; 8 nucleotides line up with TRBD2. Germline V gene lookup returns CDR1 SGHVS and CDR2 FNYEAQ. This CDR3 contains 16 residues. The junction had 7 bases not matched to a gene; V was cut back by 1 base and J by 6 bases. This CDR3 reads CASSLESSGGSGELFF. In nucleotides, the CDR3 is TGTGCCAGCAGCTTAGAATCGAGCGGGGGATCCGGGGAGCTGTTTTTT.

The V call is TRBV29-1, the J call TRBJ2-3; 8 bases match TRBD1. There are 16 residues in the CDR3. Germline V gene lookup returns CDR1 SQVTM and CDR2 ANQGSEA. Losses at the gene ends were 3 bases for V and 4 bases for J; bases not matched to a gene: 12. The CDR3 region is CSVEGTTGAAADTQYF. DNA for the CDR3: TGCAGCGTTGAGGGCACGACAGGGGCCGCGGCAGATACGCAGTATTTT.

CDR3 protein: CASSPTGTPGETQYF. In DNA form, the CDR3 reads TGTGCCAGCAGCCCAACCGGGACCCCCGGGGAGACCCAGTACTTC. The gene calls are TRBV5-4 and TRBJ2-5; D may correspond to TRBD1 or TRBD2 (5 bases each). Germline values: CDR1 SGHNT, CDR2 YYREEE (reference sequence). The CDR3 runs to 15 residues. V gave up 4 bases and J gave up 5 bases, with 18 bases separating them.

The CDR3 region has the DNA TGCAGTGCTAGAGTGGGAGGGAAAGAGACCCAGTACTTC. This gives the protein CSARVGGKETQYF. The chain uses TRBV20-1 and TRBJ2-5, with 7 bases identical to TRBD2. The trim removed 1 base at V and 3 bases at J, leaving 2 bases unmatched. Germline V gives CDR1 DFQATT, CDR2 SNEGSKA (reference sequence). The CDR3 covers 13 residues.

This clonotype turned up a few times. CDR3 loop: CASSYSREGYGTDTQYF. The DNA for the CDR3 is TGTGCCAGCAGTTACTCGAGAGAGGGCTACGGAACAGATACGCAGTATTTT. The V and J genes are TRBV6-6 and TRBJ2-3, with a possible D match to TRBD2 (5 bases). This CDR3 is built from 17 residues. Between the trimmed V and J ends, which lost 0 bases and 3 bases, there was a span of 16 bases. Looked up from germline, CDR1 is MNHNY and CDR2 is SVGAGI (reference sequence).

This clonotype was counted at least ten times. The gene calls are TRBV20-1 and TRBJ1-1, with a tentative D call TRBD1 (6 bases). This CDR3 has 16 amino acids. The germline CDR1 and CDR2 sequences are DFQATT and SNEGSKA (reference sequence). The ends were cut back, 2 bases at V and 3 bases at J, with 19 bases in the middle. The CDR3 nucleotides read TGCAGTGCTAGAAGGACAGCTATCGGGAGGGACACTGAAGCTTTCTTT. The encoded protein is CSARRTAIGRDTEAFF.

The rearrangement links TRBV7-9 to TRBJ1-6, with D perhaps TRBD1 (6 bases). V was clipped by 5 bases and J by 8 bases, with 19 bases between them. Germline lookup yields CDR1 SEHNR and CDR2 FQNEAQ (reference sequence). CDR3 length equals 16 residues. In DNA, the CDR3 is TGTGCCAGCAGCCGAGGACAGACCCCGGGGGATTCACCCCTCCACTTT. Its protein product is CASSRGQTPGDSPLHF.

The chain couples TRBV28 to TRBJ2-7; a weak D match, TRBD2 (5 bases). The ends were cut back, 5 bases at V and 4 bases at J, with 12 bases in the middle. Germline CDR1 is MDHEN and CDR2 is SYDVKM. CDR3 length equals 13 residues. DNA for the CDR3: TGTGCCAGCAGTCGGGGTCCAAATTACGAGCAGTACTTC. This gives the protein CASSRGPNYEQYF.

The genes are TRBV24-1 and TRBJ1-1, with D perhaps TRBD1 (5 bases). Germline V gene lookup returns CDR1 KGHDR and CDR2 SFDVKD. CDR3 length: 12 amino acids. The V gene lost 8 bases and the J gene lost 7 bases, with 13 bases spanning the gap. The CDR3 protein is CATKGETREAFF. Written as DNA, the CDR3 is TGTGCCACCAAAGGGGAGACTCGTGAAGCTTTCTTT.

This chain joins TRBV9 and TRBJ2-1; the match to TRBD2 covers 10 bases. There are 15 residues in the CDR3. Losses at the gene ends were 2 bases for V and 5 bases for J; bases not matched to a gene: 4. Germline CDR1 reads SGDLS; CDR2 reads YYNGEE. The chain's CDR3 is CASSVASGGNNEQFF. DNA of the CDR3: TGTGCCAGCAGCGTGGCTAGCGGGGGTAACAATGAGCAGTTCTTC.

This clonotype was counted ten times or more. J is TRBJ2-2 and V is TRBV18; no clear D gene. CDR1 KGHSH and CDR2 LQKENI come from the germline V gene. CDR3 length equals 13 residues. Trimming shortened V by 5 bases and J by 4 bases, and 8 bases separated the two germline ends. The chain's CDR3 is CASSVGSTGELFF. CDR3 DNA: TGTGCCAGCTCAGTCGGCTCCACCGGGGAGCTGTTTTTT.

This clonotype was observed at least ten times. The CDR3 sequence is CASSVFSSSYNSPLHF. Written as DNA, the CDR3 is TGTGCCAGCAGCGTATTCTCGAGCTCCTATAATTCACCCCTCCACTTT. V usage is TRBV9 and J usage is TRBJ1-6; no clear D gene. The germline V and J ends were trimmed by 1 base and 0 bases, with 8 bases remaining between them. The CDR3 has 16 residues. Germline lookup yields CDR1 SGDLS and CDR2 YYNGEE.

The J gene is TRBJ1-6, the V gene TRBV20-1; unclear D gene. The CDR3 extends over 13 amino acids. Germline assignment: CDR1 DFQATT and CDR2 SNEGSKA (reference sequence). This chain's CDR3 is CRICRMSAEPLHF. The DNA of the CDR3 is TGCAGAATCTGTAGGATGAGTGCCGAACCCCTCCACTTT.

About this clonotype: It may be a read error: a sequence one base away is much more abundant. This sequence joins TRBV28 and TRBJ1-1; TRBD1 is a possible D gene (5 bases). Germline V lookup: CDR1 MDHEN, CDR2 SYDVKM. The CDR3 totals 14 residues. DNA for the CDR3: TGTGTCAGCATCCAGACAGTCCTGAACACTGAAGCTTTCTTT. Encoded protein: CVSIQTVLNTEAFF.

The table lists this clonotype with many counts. The CDR3 region has the DNA TGTGCCAGCAGTCCGGGACGGACGAACACCGGGGAGCTGTTTTTT. The encoded protein is CASSPGRTNTGELFF. V usage is TRBV6-5 and J usage is TRBJ2-2; D is tentatively TRBD1 or TRBD2 (5 bases each). The V end lost 5 bases, the J end lost 0 bases, and 10 bases lay between the germline ends. CDR3 size: 15 residues. CDR1 MNHEY and CDR2 SVGAGI come from the germline V gene.

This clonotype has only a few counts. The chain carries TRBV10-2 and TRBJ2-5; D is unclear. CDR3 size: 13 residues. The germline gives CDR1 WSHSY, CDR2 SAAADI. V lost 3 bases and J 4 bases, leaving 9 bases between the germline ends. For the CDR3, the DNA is TGCGCCAGCAGTGATCAAGTGAGAGAGACCCAGTACTTC. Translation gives CASSDQVRETQYF.

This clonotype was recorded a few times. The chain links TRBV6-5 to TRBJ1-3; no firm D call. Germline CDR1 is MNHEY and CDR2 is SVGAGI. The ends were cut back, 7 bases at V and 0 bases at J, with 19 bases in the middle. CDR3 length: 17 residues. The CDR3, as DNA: TGTGCCAGCAACTCCAGGCGGCAGGCCTACTCTGGAAACACCATATATTTT. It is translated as CASNSRRQAYSGNTIYF.

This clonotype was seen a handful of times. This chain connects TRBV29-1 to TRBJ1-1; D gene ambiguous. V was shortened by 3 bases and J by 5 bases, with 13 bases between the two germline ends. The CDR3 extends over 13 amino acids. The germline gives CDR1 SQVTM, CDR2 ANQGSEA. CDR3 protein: CSVEEFLRTEAFF. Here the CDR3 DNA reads TGCAGCGTTGAGGAATTTCTACGGACTGAAGCTTTCTTT.

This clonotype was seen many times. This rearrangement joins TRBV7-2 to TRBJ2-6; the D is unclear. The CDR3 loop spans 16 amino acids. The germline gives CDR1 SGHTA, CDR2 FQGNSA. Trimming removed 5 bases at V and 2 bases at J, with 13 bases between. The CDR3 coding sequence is TGTGCCAGCAGCCCCGAGTTCGCGGCTGGGGCCAACGTCCTGACTTTC. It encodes CASSPEFAAGANVLTF.